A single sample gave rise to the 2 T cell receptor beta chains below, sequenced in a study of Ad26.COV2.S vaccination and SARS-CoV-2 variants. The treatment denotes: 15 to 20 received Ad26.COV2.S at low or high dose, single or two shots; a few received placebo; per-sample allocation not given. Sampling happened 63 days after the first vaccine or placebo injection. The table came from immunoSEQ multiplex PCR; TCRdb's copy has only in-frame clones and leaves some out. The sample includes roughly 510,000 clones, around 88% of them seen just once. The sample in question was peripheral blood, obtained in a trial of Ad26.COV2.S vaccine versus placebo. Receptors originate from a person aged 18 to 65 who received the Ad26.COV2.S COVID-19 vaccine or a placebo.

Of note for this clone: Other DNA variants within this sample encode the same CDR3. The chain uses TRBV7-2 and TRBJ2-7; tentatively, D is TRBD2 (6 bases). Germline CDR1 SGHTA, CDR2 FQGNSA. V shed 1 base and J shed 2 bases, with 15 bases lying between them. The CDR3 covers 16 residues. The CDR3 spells CASSLVGAGRTYEQYF. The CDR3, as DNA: TGTGCCAGCAGCTTAGTCGGGGCGGGGAGAACCTACGAGCAGTACTTC.

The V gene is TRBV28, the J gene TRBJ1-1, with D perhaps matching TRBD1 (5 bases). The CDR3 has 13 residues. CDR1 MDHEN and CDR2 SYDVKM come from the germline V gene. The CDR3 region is CASCRGGGTEAFF. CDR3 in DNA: TGTGCATCTTGCCGGGGGGGTGGTACTGAAGCTTTCTTT.